This T cell receptor beta chain comes out of a study of cytomegalovirus exposure and HLA in healthy donors. Findings of the study overall: Presence/absence comparisons presumed near-even sequencing depth among donors. Available immune exposure information covered CMV serostatus only. Researchers reported from a later analysis that most CMV-associated TCR beta chains appeared HLA-restricted.

Worth noting for this clone: What it recognizes is unknown.

PCR primers comprised 60 Vbeta and 13 Jbeta primers. Assay used: immunoSEQ multiplex PCR; TCRdb lists only in-frame clones, some missing. The sample has 150,000 to 200,000 clones; roughly 77% are singletons. Healthy people donating bone marrow made up the donors. Germline-derived CDR1 and CDR2 are MNHEY and SVGAGI. V was cut by 6 bases and J by 2 bases, with 13 bases left in between. The CDR3 length is 14 residues. What was sequenced was PBMCs. The chain recombines TRBV6-5 with TRBJ1-2, with D possibly TRBD1 on 6 matching bases. This receptor was obtained from a man aged 45-60 years in good health and CMV-seropositive. CDR3 in DNA: TGTGCCAGCAGCCGCTTCGACAGGAACTATGGCTACACCTTC. Protein sequence: CASSRFDRNYGYTF.